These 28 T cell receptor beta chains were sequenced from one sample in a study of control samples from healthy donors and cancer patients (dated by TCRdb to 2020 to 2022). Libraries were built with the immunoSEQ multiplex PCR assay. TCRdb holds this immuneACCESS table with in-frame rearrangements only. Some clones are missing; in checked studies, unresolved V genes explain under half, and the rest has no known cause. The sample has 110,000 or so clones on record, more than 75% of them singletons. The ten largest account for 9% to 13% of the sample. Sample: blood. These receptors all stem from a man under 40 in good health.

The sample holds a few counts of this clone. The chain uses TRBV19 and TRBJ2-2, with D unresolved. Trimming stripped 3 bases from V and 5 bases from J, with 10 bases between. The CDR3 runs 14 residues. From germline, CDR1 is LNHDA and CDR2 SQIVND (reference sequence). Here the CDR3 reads CASSINLGTGELFF. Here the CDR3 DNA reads TGTGCCAGTAGTATTAATCTCGGGACCGGGGAGCTGTTTTTT.

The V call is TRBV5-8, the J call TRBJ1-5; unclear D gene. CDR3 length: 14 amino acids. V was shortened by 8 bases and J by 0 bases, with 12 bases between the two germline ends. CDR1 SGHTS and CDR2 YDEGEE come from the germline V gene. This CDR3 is CASNDGYSNQPQHF. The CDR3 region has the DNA TGTGCCAGTAATGACGGATATAGCAATCAGCCCCAGCATTTT. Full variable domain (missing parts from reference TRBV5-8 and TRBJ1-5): EAGVTQSPTHLIKTRGQQATLRCSPISGHTSVYWYQQALGLGLQFLLWYDEGEERNRGNFPPRFSGRQFPNYSSELNVNALELEDSALYLCASNDGYSNQPQHFGDGTRLSIL.

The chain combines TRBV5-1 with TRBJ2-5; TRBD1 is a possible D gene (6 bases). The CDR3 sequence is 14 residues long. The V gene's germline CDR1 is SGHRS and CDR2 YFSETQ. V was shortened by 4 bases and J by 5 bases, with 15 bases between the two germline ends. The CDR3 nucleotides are TGCGCCAGCAGCCGCACAGGGAGAAGGGAGACCCAGTACTTC. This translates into CASSRTGRRETQYF.

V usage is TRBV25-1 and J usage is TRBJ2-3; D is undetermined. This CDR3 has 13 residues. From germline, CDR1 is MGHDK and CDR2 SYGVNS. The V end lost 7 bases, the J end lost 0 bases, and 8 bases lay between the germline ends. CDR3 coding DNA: TGTGCCAGCACGGAGTTCAGCACAGATACGCAGTATTTT. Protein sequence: CASTEFSTDTQYF.

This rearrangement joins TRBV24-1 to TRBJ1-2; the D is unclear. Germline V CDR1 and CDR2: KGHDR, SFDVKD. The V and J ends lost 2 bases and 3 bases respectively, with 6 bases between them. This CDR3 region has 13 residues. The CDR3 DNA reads TGTGCCACCAGTGATTCCGAGGACTATGGCTACACCTTC. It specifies CATSDSEDYGYTF.

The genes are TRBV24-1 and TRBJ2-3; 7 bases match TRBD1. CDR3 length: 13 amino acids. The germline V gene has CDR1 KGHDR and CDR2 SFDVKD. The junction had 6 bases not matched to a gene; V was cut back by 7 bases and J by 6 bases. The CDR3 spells CATRSDRADTQYF. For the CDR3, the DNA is TGTGCCACCAGGTCTGACAGGGCGGATACGCAGTATTTT.

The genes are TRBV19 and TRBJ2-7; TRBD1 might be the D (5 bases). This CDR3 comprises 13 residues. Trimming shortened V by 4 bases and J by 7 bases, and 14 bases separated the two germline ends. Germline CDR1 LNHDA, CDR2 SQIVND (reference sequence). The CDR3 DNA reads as TGTGCCAGTAGTAGGGGCTCACGGCGGGAGCAGTACGTC. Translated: CASSRGSRREQYV.

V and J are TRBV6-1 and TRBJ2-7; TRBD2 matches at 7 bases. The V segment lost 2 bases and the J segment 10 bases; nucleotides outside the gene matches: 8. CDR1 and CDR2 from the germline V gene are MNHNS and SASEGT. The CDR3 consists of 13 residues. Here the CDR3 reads CASSEWEGREQYV. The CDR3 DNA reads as TGTGCCAGCAGTGAATGGGAGGGTCGGGAACAGTACGTC.

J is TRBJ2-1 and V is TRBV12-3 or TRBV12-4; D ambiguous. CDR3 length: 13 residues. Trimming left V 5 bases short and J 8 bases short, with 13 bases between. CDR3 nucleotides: TGTGCCAGCAGTCGGGTCGAGAATGATGAGCAGTTCTTC. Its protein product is CASSRVENDEQFF.

CDR3: CASKLGQSTGELFF. DNA for the CDR3: TGCGCCAGCAAATTGGGACAAAGCACCGGGGAGCTGTTTTTT. The chain carries TRBV10-1 and TRBJ2-2, with a possible D match to TRBD1 (6 bases). Germline CDR1 WNHNN, CDR2 SYGVQD (reference sequence). The CDR3 is 14 residues long. V was trimmed by 7 bases and J by 4 bases, leaving 13 bases between them.

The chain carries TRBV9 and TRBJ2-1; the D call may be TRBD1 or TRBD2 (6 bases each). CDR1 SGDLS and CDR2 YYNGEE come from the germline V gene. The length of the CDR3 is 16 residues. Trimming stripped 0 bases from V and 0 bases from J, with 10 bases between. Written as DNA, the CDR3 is TGTGCCAGCAGCGTAGAAGGGGGGTTCTCCTACAATGAGCAGTTCTTC. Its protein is CASSVEGGFSYNEQFF.

CDR3 protein: CASSLNLYEQYF. The CDR3 region has the DNA TGTGCCAGCAGCTTAAACCTCTACGAGCAGTACTTC. The chain combines TRBV11-2 with TRBJ2-7; D is unresolved. CDR3 length equals 12 residues. Trimming left V 2 bases short and J 3 bases short, with 5 bases between. Germline V gives CDR1 SGHAT, CDR2 FQNNGV.

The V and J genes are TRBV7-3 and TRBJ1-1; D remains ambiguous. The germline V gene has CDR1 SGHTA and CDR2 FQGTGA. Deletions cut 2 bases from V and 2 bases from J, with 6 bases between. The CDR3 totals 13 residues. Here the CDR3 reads CASSLGSNTEAFF. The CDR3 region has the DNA TGTGCCAGCAGCTTAGGCAGCAACACTGAAGCTTTCTTT.

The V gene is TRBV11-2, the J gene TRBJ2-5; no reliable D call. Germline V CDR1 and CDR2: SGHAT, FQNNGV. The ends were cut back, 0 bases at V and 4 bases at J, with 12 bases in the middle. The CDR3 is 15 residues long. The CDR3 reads CASSLEYGVSETQYF. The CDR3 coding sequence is TGTGCCAGCAGCTTAGAATATGGCGTATCAGAGACCCAGTACTTC.

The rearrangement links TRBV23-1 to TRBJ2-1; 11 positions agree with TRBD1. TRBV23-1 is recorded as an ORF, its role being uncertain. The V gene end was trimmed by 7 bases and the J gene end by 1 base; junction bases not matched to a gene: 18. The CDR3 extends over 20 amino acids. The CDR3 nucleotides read TGCGCCAGCACCCTACCGGGACAGGGGGTTTATCAGAGTTCCTACAATGAGCAGTTCTTC. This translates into CASTLPGQGVYQSSYNEQFF.

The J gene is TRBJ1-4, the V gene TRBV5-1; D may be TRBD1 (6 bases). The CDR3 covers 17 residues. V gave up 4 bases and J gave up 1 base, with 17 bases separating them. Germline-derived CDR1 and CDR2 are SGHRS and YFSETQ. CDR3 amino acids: CASSARGLEGTNEKLFF. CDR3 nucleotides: TGCGCCAGCAGCGCCAGGGGACTCGAGGGAACTAATGAAAAACTGTTTTTT.

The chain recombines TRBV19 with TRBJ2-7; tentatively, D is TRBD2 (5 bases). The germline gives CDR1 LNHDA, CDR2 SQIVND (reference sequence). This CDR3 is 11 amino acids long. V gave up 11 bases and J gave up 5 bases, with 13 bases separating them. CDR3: CAGRGNNEQYF. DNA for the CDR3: TGTGCCGGAAGAGGGAACAACGAGCAGTACTTC.

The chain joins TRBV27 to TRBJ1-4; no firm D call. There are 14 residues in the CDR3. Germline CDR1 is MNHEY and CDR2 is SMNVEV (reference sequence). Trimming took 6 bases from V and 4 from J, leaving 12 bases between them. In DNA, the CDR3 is TGTGCCAGCAGAACCCTTAGAGATAATGAAAAACTGTTTTTT. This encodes CASRTLRDNEKLFF.

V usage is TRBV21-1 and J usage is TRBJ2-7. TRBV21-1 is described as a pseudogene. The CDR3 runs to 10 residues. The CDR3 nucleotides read TGTGCCGGACCGCCCCCCGAGCAGTACGTC. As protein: CAGPPPEQYV.

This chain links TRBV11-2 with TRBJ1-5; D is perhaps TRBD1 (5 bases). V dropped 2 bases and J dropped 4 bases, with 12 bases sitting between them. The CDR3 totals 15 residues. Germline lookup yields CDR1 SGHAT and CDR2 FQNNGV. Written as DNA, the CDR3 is TGTGCCAGCAGCTTAACGGGGCTAGGTAATCAGCCCCAGCATTTT. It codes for CASSLTGLGNQPQHF.

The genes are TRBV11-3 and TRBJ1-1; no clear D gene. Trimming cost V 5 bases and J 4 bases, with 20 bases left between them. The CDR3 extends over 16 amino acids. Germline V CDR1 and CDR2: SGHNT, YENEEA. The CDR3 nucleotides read TGTGCCAGCAGCCAAGACGCGGGGAGTCGATTCACTGAAGCTTTCTTT. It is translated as CASSQDAGSRFTEAFF.

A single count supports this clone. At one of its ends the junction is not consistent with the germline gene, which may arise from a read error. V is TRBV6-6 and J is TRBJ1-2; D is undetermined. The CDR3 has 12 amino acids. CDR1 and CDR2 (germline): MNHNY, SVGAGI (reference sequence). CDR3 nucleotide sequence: TGTGCCAGCAGCCCCCCCGACTACGGCTACACCTTC. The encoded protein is CASSPPDYGYTF.

CDR3 amino acids: CASSLRGTTDVTEAFF. The CDR3 region has the DNA TGTGCCAGCAGCTTAAGGGGGACAACGGACGTCACTGAAGCTTTCTTT. The chain joins TRBV7-3 to TRBJ1-1; the D gene is possibly TRBD1 (6 bases). Deletions cut 1 base from V and 4 bases from J, with 16 bases between. The CDR3 covers 16 residues. Germline-derived CDR1 and CDR2 are SGHTA and FQGTGA. The complete variable domain, with remaining parts taken from reference TRBV7-3 and TRBJ1-1, reads GAGVSQTPSNKVTEKGKYVELRCDPISGHTALYWYRQSLGQGPEFLIYFQGTGAADDSGLPNDRFFAVRPEGSVSTLKIQRTERGDSAVYLCASSLRGTTDVTEAFFGQGTRLTVV.

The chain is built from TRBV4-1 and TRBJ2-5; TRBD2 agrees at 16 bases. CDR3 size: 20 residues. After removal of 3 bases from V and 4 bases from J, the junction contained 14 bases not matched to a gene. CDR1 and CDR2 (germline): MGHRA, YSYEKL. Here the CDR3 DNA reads TGCGCCAGCAGCCATAAGGGACTAGCGGGGGGGCCTCGGGCTCCAGAGACCCAGTACTTC. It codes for CASSHKGLAGGPRAPETQYF.

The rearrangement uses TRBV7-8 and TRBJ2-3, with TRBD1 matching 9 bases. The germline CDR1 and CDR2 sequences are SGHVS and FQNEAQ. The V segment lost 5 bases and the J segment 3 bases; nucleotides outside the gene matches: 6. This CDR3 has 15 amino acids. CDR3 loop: CASSPDRGDTDTQYF. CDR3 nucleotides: TGTGCCAGCAGCCCAGACAGGGGGGATACAGATACGCAGTATTTT.

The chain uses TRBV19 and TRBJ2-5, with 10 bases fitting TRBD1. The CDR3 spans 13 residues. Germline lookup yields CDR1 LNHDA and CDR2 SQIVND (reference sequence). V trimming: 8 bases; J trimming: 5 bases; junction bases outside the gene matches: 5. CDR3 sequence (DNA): TGTGCCAGTGAATCGGGACAGGGGGAGACCCAGTACTTC. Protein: CASESGQGETQYF.

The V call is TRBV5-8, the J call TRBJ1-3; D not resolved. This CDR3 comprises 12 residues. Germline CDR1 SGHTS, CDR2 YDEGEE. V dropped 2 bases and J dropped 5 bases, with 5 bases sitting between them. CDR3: CASSLARNTIYF. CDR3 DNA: TGTGCCAGCAGCTTAGCGCGAAACACCATATATTTT.

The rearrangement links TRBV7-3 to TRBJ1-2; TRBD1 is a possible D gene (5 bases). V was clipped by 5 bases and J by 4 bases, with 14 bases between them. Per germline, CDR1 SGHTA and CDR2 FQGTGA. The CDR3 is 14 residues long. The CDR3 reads CASSPAGVGYGYTF. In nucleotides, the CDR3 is TGTGCCAGCAGCCCCGCGGGGGTCGGCTATGGCTACACCTTC.